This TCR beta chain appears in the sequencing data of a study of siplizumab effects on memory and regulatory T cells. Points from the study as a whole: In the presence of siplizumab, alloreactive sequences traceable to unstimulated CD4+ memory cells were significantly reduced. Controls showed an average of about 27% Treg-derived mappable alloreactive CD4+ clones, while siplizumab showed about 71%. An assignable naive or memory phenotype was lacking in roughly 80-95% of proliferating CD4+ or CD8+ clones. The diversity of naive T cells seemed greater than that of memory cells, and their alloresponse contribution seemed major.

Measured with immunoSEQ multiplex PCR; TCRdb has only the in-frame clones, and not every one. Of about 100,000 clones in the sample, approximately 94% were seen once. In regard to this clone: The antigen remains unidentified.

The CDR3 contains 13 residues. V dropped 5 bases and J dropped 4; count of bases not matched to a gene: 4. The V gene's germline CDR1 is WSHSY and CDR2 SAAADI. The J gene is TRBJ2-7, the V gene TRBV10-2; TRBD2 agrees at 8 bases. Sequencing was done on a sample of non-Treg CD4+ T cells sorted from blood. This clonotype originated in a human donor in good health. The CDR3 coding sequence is TGCGCCAGCAGTCGACAGCGGGGGTACGAGCAGTACTTC. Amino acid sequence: CASSRQRGYEQYF.